This TCR beta chain appears in the sequencing data of a study of blood T cells in healthy people across ages. This CDR3 comprises 13 residues. The germline V gene has CDR1 KGHDR and CDR2 SFDVKD. The V and J ends lost 8 bases and 5 bases, in that order; junction bases with no gene match: 5. The authors ran a second PCR of about 7 to 11 cycles using a sample-barcoded 5' primer and a J-beta primer mix. Every molecule of cDNA carried a tag from a template-switch adaptor with 12 random nucleotides. TCRdb reprocessed the 5' RACE reads with MiXCR, giving one entry per CDR3 protein. The sample holds approximately 1,700,000 distinct CDR3 sequences; 35% to 50% are singletons and the top ten take roughly 24%.

The sequence was collected from a human donor in good health. The V and J genes are TRBV24-1 and TRBJ1-1; 9 positions agree with TRBD1. The sample comprised blood. The CDR3 protein is CATMKQGATEAFF. DNA for the CDR3: TGTGCCACCATGAAACAGGGGGCGACTGAAGCTTTCTTT.